This TCR beta chain came from a study of cytotoxic CD8 clonotypes in ibrutinib-treated CLL. Across the whole study: Response samples were drawn at a median of about twelve months of treatment, range 6 to 36.

This clone turned up a few times. V lost 1 base and J lost 4, with 16 bases in between. The CDR3 consists of 16 residues. In germline, CDR1 is SGHVS, CDR2 FNYEAQ. With sequencing, the targeted depth ranged from 1 in 200,000 to 1 in 1 million T cells. Repertoires were generated with immunoSEQ multiplex PCR, while TCRdb's copy carries only in-frame clones and drops some. The sample contains approximately 190,000 clones, roughly three quarters of which appear only once. The V call is TRBV7-6, the J call TRBJ2-5; TRBD1 might be the D (5 bases). The TCR sequence derives from a human donor with chronic lymphocytic leukemia. The sequenced sample was PBMCs, obtained after 12 months of ibrutinib treatment. CDR3 region: CASSLVPGPVVETQYF. In DNA form, the CDR3 reads TGTGCCAGCAGCTTAGTCCCAGGGCCTGTAGTAGAGACCCAGTACTTC.